What follows describes a single TCR beta chain. The antigen remains undetermined. These data belong to a study of blood T cells in healthy people across ages. Whole-study findings and limits: Higher diversity and more naive CD4+ cells were features of long-lived donors, compared to aged donors. Roughly linearly, TCR beta diversity per million T cells fell as age increased.

The V end was cut by 3 bases, the J end by 5 bases, with 14 bases between. This CDR3 is 15 amino acids long. A second PCR of roughly 7 to 11 cycles used a sample-barcoded 5' primer and a J-beta primer mix. Researchers report that a template-switch adaptor with 12 random nucleotides tagged each cDNA molecule. TCRdb used MiXCR to reprocess the 5' RACE reads, holding one entry per CDR3 protein. The sample consists of 800,000 to 1,000,000 distinct CDR3 sequences, 45% to 50% of them appearing once. This TCR came from a man younger than 40 in good health. Sequenced input: blood. The rearrangement uses TRBV12-3 or TRBV12-4 and TRBJ1-5, with D possibly matching TRBD1 (5 bases). The DNA of the CDR3 is TGTGCCAGCAGTTTGAGGCATCTGGGGGATCAGCCCCAGCATTTT. It yields the protein CASSLRHLGDQPQHF.